This T cell receptor (beta chain) was recorded in a study of human T cells and chemical hapten exposure. TCRdb ran MiXCR on the RACE reads and lists one entry per CDR3 protein. The sample contains about 160,000 distinct CDR3 sequences, 28% of which appear only once. The CDR3 runs to 15 residues. Per germline, CDR1 WSHSY and CDR2 SAAADI. V lost 7 bases, J lost 5 bases, and 10 bases stayed unmatched. General study findings and limits: Counts of expanded TCRs at PT1 were positively correlated with patch test score. Alopecia in the donors means their immune response may deviate from healthy people's.

Documented time point: patch test 3, about 24 weeks after DPC sensitization. Stated treatment: therapeutic diphenylcyclopropenone sensitization with weekly scalp DPC. Someone pulled total RNA out of unfractionated whole blood. Details on this clonotype: Antigen unknown.

This receptor was obtained from a woman younger than 30 with alopecia areata. Some clones in this sample may be carry-over from other donors' samples. The V and J genes are TRBV10-2 and TRBJ2-3; 9 positions agree with TRBD2. The sequences come from whole blood, collected in connection with sensitization to the hapten diphenylcyclopropenone (DPC). DNA for the CDR3: TGCGCCAGCAATCCTAGCGGGGTGAGGGGAGATACGCAGTATTTT. Its protein is CASNPSGVRGDTQYF.